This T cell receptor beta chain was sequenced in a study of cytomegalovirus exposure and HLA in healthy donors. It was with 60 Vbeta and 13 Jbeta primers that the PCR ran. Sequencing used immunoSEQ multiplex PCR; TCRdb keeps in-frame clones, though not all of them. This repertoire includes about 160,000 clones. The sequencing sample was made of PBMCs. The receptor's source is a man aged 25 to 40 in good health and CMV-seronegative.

The CDR3 reads CASRIGQNTEAFF. The DNA for the CDR3 is TGTGCCAGCAGAATTGGACAGAACACTGAAGCTTTCTTT. V is TRBV6-6 and J is TRBJ1-1; weak D call: TRBD1 (5 bases). This CDR3 is 13 amino acids long. Germline CDR1 is MNHNY and CDR2 is SVGAGI (reference sequence). V lost 6 bases and J lost 1, with 9 bases in between.